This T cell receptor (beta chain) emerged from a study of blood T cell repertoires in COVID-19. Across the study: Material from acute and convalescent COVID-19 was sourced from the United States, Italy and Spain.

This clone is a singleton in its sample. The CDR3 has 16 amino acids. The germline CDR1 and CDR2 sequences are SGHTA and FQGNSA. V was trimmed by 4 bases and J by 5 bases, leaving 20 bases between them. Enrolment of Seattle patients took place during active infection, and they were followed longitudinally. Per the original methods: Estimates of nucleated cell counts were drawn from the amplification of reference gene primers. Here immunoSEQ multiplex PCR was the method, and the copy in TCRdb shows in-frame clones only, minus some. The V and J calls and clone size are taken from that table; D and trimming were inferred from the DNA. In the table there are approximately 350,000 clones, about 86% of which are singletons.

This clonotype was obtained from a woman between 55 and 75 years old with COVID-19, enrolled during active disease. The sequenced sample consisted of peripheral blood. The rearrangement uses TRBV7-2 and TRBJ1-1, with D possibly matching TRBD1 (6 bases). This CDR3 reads CASSWQGSLVGTEAFF. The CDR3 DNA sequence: TGTGCCAGCAGCTGGCAGGGGTCCCTAGTCGGGACTGAAGCTTTCTTT.